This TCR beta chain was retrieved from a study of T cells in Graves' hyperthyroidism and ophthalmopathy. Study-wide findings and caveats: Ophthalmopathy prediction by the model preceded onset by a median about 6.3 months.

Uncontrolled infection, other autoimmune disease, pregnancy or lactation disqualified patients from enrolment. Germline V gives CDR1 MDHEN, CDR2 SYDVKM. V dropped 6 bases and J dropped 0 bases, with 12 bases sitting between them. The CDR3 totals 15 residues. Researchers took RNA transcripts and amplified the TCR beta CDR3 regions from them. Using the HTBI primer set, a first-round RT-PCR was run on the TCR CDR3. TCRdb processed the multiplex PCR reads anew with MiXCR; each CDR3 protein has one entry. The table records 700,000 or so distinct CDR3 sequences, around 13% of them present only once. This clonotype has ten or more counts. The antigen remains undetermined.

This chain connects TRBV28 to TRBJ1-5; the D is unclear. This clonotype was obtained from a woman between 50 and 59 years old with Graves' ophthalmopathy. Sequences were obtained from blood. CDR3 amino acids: CASRSTEYSNQPQHF. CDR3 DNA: TGTGCCAGCAGGTCAACAGAATATAGCAATCAGCCCCAGCATTTT.